The clone carrying this T cell receptor beta chain showed up just a few times. The CDR3 consists of 16 residues. Trimming removed 0 bases from V and 1 base from J, with 12 bases in between. Per germline, CDR1 LGHDT and CDR2 YNNKEL (reference sequence). These data belong to a study of blood T cell repertoires in COVID-19. As for the study in general: The United States, Italy and Spain were the sources of the acute and convalescent COVID-19 samples. Sample material is recorded as cDNA or gDNA derived from T cells, B-cell-depleted T cells, or PBMCs.

Seattle-derived patients entered the study during active infection and were followed longitudinally. As originally analysed: Estimated nucleated cell counts came from reference gene primer amplification. The protocol was immunoSEQ multiplex PCR, while the TCRdb copy is restricted to in-frame clones and leaves out a portion. V, J and clone size are taken as reported in that table, and D and trimming were inferred from the DNA itself. The sample lists approximately 500,000 clones, approximately 88% occurring once. This chain connects TRBV3-1 (or the pseudogene TRBV3-2) to TRBJ1-1; D is unresolved. Sequenced input: peripheral blood. This clonotype was obtained from a woman between 50 and 59 years old with COVID-19, enrolled during active disease. CDR3 bases: TGTGCCAGCAGCCAAGATTTGGTGGGCAGGAACACTGAAGCTTTCTTT. Translated, it gives CASSQDLVGRNTEAFF.